A single sample is the source of the 2 T cell receptor beta chains below, sequenced in a study of PD-L1 blockade in urothelial cancer. The method was immunoSEQ multiplex PCR; TCRdb's version includes in-frame clones alone and lacks a portion of them. This table holds tens of thousands of clones, approximately 80% found once. Sequencing used PBMCs, obtained around atezolizumab (anti-PD-L1) treatment. Receptors originate from a man aged 70 or older with urothelial cancer.

This clone was seen only once. The rearrangement uses TRBV5-1 and TRBJ2-3, with a possible D match to TRBD1 (6 bases). In germline, CDR1 is SGHRS, CDR2 YFSETQ. The V and J ends lost 0 bases and 5 bases respectively, with 10 bases between them. This CDR3 is built from 14 residues. The CDR3 loop is CASSLEGQQDTQYF. CDR3 bases: TGCGCCAGCAGCTTGGAAGGACAGCAAGATACGCAGTATTTT.

The chain couples TRBV19 to TRBJ2-6; 9 bases align to TRBD1. CDR3 length: 19 amino acids. V was clipped by 7 bases and J by 1 base; unmatched bases: 14. Germline CDR1 LNHDA, CDR2 SQIVND (reference sequence). The CDR3 region has the DNA TGTGCCAGTACCGTAGGGGGGGACAGGGTGAGATCTGGGGCCAACGTCCTGACTTTC. It is translated as CASTVGGDRVRSGANVLTF. The entire variable domain, with the rest obtained from reference TRBV19 and TRBJ2-6, is as follows: DGGITQSPKYLFRKEGQNVTLSCEQNLNHDAMYWYRQDPGQGLRLIYYSQIVNDFQKGDIAEGYSVSREKKESFPLTVTSAQKNPTAFYLCASTVGGDRVRSGANVLTFGAGSRLTVL.